This T cell receptor beta chain comes out of a study of cytomegalovirus exposure and HLA in healthy donors. Notes on the study in general: The authors excluded some V segments, including TRBV6-2 and TRBV6-3, as indistinguishable. The authors later linked a missense DCLRE1C variant to TCR beta V- and J-gene trimming. Cytomegalovirus association was listed for approximately 150 TCR beta chains.

V lost 4 bases, J lost 9 bases, and 19 bases lay in between. This CDR3 spans 14 amino acids. CDR1 is SGHDT and CDR2 is YYEEEE in the germline V gene. Of note for this clone: The antigen is unknown.

The PCR ran on 60 Vbeta and 13 Jbeta primers. Methods used by the authors: In a later analysis, 79 million or so unique TCR beta chains included roughly 11 million shared by two or more donors. TCRdb keeps only in-frame clones here, not all; method: immunoSEQ multiplex PCR. V and J calls and clone size come straight from that table; D and trimming were deduced from the DNA. The table lists more than 150,000 clones, more than 70% of them singletons, with about 8% in the top ten. V is TRBV5-6 and J is TRBJ1-1; D is unresolved. This receptor was obtained from a woman in her 40s in good health and CMV-seropositive. Sequenced material: PBMCs. CDR3 residues: CASSHTPRRTQAFF. CDR3 sequence (DNA): TGTGCCAGCAGCCACACCCCGCGGAGAACGCAAGCTTTCTTT.